This TCR beta chain was identified in a study of T cell repertoires in cytomegalovirus infection. On the study more broadly: In public TCR beta signatures, there were indications of both CMV infection and matching HLA type. Study-level points and caveats: The study identified carriers of CMV plus the relevant HLA from cumulative public TCR beta family frequency.

TCRdb recomputed calls from the reads with MiXCR, one row per CDR3 protein. Of 110,000 to 150,000 distinct CDR3 sequences listed, more than 25% are singletons. Comment on this clonotype: Its antigen is unknown.

The V end lost 2 bases, the J end lost 5 bases, and 15 bases lay between the germline ends. The CDR3 runs to 15 residues. Germline V gene lookup returns CDR1 WSHSY and CDR2 SAAADI. This receptor was identified in a human donor in good health (CMV status not recorded). Some clones in this sample may be carry-over from other donors' samples. Sequenced here: CD8+ T cells from cultured PBMCs, sampled from culture after CMV antigen stimulation. V gene TRBV10-2 combines with J gene TRBJ1-2; D might be TRBD1 (6 bases). This chain's CDR3 is CASSETGQMAYGYTF. In DNA form, the CDR3 reads TGCGCCAGCAGTGAGACAGGACAGATGGCTTATGGCTACACCTTC.